Here is one T cell receptor (beta chain) with its context. Antigen specificity is unknown. Tagging with unique molecular identifiers was a feature of the TCR beta cDNA libraries. MiXCR was run by TCRdb on the PCR reads, yielding one entry per CDR3 protein. The data show more than 500,000 distinct CDR3 sequences, with less than 40% seen just once and approximately 6% held by the top ten. The record originates from a study of post-analysis software for immune sequencing data. Study-wide results and limits: Relative to controls, patients had about 5 TRBV segments at higher frequency, with TRBV5-6, TRBV5-1 and TRBV20-1 among these.

Germline CDR1 and CDR2: SGHRS and YFSETQ. V lost 4 bases and J lost 7; bases outside the gene matches: 6. The CDR3 loop spans 15 amino acids. The chain joins TRBV5-1 to TRBJ2-3; 13 bases match TRBD2. This clonotype was obtained from a girl between 2 and 17 years old with multiple sclerosis. The sequenced sample consisted of blood. CDR3 nucleotides: TGCGCCAGCAGCCTAACTAGCGGGGGGGCCAATACGCAGTATTTT. Its translation is CASSLTSGGANTQYF.